The clone carrying this T cell receptor (beta chain) came up once. This CDR3 has 14 amino acids. J was trimmed by 5 bases and V by 6 bases; bases with no gene match: 10. Germline V gene data show CDR1 as SGDLS and CDR2 as YYNGEE. Using immunoSEQ multiplex PCR, the repertoire was profiled, and TCRdb retains in-frame clones only, with some absent. Seen here are over 250,000 clones, 70% to 90% observed once, and the top ten hold 5% to 6.5%. This entry belongs to a study of blood T cell repertoires in COVID-19. In the study overall: Whether acute or convalescent, the COVID-19 samples came from the United States, Italy and Spain. The analysed material was cDNA or gDNA that came from T cells, B-cell-depleted T cells, or PBMCs.

The chain uses TRBV9 and TRBJ1-1; the match to TRBD1 covers 7 bases. This clonotype originated in a man aged 50 to 60 with active or convalescent COVID-19. What was sequenced was peripheral blood. This CDR3 reads CASTRGDRLTEAFF. The CDR3 bases are TGTGCCAGCACCAGAGGGGACAGACTTACTGAAGCTTTCTTT.